What follows are 10 T cell receptor beta chains derived from one specimen sequenced in a study of T-cell reconstitution after alpha-beta-depleted transplantation in children. Construction of the TCRbeta library involved unique molecular identifiers. TCRdb re-called the PCR reads with MiXCR, one entry per CDR3 protein. The sample lists fewer than 350,000 distinct CDR3 sequences, around 10% seen once, with 23% in the top ten. The material sequenced was peripheral blood, taken 180 days after TCRalphabeta/CD19-depleted stem cell transplant. The receptors derive from a male patient between 2 and 10 years old who had a stem cell transplant for chronic granulomatous disease, so the T cells may come from the graft donor.

This clonotype was detected many times. J is TRBJ2-5 and V is TRBV5-5; tentative D call: TRBD1 (6 bases). The CDR3 consists of 14 residues. Germline values: CDR1 SGHKS, CDR2 YYEKEE (reference sequence). V lost 4 bases and J lost 2, with 12 bases in between. As DNA, the CDR3 is TGTGCCAGCAGCACCCCGCAGGGGCAAGAGACCCAGTACTTC. Translating gives CASSTPQGQETQYF.

This clonotype was counted at least ten times. The gene calls are TRBV11-3 and TRBJ1-1; 7 nucleotides match TRBD1. V trimming: 5 bases; J trimming: 3 bases; junction bases outside the gene matches: 3. CDR3 length: 13 amino acids. The germline V gene has CDR1 SGHNT and CDR2 YENEEA. CDR3 sequence: CASSSRGDTEAFF. DNA of the CDR3: TGTGCCAGCAGCAGCAGGGGGGACACTGAAGCTTTCTTT.

This clonotype was detected ten times or more. The chain couples TRBV5-1 to TRBJ2-7; possible D gene TRBD1, 6 bases. Per the germline V gene, CDR1 is SGHRS and CDR2 is YFSETQ. The ends were cut back, 1 base at V and 5 bases at J, with 13 bases in the middle. The CDR3 has 14 amino acids. The CDR3 spells CASSLKPTGHEQYF. CDR3 in DNA: TGCGCCAGCAGCTTGAAACCTACAGGGCACGAGCAGTACTTC.

This clonotype was detected many times. V and J are TRBV6-1 and TRBJ2-5; the match to TRBD2 covers 10 bases. CDR3 length: 16 residues. CDR1 is MNHNS, CDR2 SASEGT, per germline. V trimming: 5 bases; J trimming: 9 bases; junction bases outside the gene matches: 15. The CDR3 DNA is TGTGCCAGCAGTACGCTAGCGGGGGCCACGCGTGCGGCCCAGTACTTC. It is translated as CASSTLAGATRAAQYF.

This clonotype was detected only a few times. V gene TRBV7-2 combines with J gene TRBJ2-1; 7 bases agree with TRBD2. J lost 3 bases, V lost 4 bases, and 6 bases had no gene match. Germline V gene data show CDR1 as SGHTA and CDR2 as FQGNSA. CDR3 size: 15 residues. Here the CDR3 reads CASSSTSENYNEQFF. CDR3 DNA: TGTGCCAGCAGCTCTACTAGCGAGAACTACAATGAGCAGTTCTTC.

The sample holds many counts of this clonotype. V usage is TRBV18 and J usage is TRBJ2-3; 9 bases map to TRBD2. The ends lost 6 bases at V and 2 bases at J; junction bases unmatched: 6. Germline assignment: CDR1 KGHSH and CDR2 LQKENI. The CDR3 is 15 amino acids. The DNA of the CDR3 is TGTGCCAGCTCCCGGAGGACTAGCGTCACAGATACGCAGTATTTT. Its translation is CASSRRTSVTDTQYF.

The chain couples TRBV12-3 or TRBV12-4 to TRBJ2-4; D not certain. The CDR3 length is 13 residues. Between the trimmed V and J ends, which lost 6 bases and 8 bases, there was a span of 14 bases. CDR3 protein: CASSLNFQDIQYF. Written as DNA, the CDR3 is TGTGCCAGCAGCTTGAACTTCCAGGACATTCAGTACTTC.

The V and J genes are TRBV4-2 and TRBJ2-1; D possibly matches TRBD1 or TRBD2 (6 bases each). CDR3 size: 18 residues. The V gene lost 10 bases and the J gene lost 4 bases, with 29 bases spanning the gap. Germline V gives CDR1 LGHNA, CDR2 YNFKEQ. The CDR3 loop reads CAMGPGPGGWRSYNEQFF. The CDR3, as DNA: TGTGCCATGGGCCCCGGGCCCGGGGGCTGGCGGAGTTACAATGAGCAGTTCTTC.

V is TRBV15 and J is TRBJ2-1; 10 bases are a match to TRBD2. This CDR3 comprises 17 residues. V dropped 5 bases and J dropped 9; count of bases not matched to a gene: 16. CDR1 and CDR2 (germline): LNHNV, YYDKDF (reference sequence). This CDR3 reads CATSPLAGVRLAGEQFF. CDR3 bases: TGTGCCACCAGCCCCCTGGCTGGGGTCCGACTAGCGGGTGAGCAGTTCTTC. Supplemented by reference TRBV15 and TRBJ2-1, the full variable domain reads DAMVIQNPRYQVTQFGKPVTLSCSQTLNHNVMYWYQQKSSQAPKLLFHYYDKDFNNEADTPDNFQSRRPNTSFCFLDIRSPGLGDTAMYLCATSPLAGVRLAGEQFFGPGTRLTVL.

This clonotype was picked up many times. Here the CDR3 reads CASSLTTDATNEKLFF. The CDR3 region has the DNA TGTGCCAGCAGCTTGACGACGGATGCAACTAATGAAAAACTGTTTTTT. The gene calls are TRBV7-9 and TRBJ1-4; D is undetermined. Germline V gene sequence: CDR1 SEHNR, CDR2 FQNEAQ (reference sequence). V was cut by 3 bases and J by 0 bases, with 11 bases left in between. CDR3 length equals 16 residues.